This T cell receptor (beta chain) was profiled in a study of human T cells and chemical hapten exposure. MiXCR was run by TCRdb on the RACE reads, yielding one entry per CDR3 protein. The sample lists around 120,000 distinct CDR3 sequences, about 13% occurring once. The junction had 4 bases not matched to a gene; V was cut back by 3 bases and J by 3 bases. CDR3 size: 16 residues. Indicated time point: pre-sensitization, week 0. Treatment of the sample: therapeutic diphenylcyclopropenone sensitization with weekly scalp DPC. The sample in question was whole blood, obtained in connection with sensitization to the hapten diphenylcyclopropenone (DPC). The gene calls are TRBV12-3 or TRBV12-4 and TRBJ2-3, with 12 bases aligning to TRBD2. The TCR sequence derives from a woman under 30 with alopecia areata. Some clones in this sample may be carry-over from other donors' samples. CDR3 in DNA: TGTGCCAGCAGTTTTTGGACTAGCGGGGAGACAGATACGCAGTATTTT. Its translation: CASSFWTSGETDTQYF.